This T cell receptor beta chain is drawn from a study of T cells after yellow fever vaccination. The CDR3 length is 13 residues. J was trimmed by 8 bases and V by 6 bases; bases with no gene match: 9. Germline V gene lookup returns CDR1 DFQATT and CDR2 SNEGSKA (reference sequence). Making TCR cDNA involved 5'RACE template switching, which added UMIs and a universal primer site. TCRdb reanalysed the 5' RACE reads using MiXCR and keeps one entry per CDR3 protein. The table shows 500,000 to 650,000 distinct CDR3 sequences, with roughly a sixth occurring only once. Worth noting for this clonotype: No antigen is known for it.

Whole-study results and caveats: FACS-sorted repertoires could harbor abundant contaminating bulk-population clonotypes.

Sample: PBMCs, taken 5 days after the first yellow fever vaccination. The source is a man younger than 30 who received the YFV17D yellow fever vaccine. This chain joins TRBV20-1 and TRBJ1-2, with 10 nucleotides matching TRBD1. Here the CDR3 DNA reads TGCAGTGCATCCGGGACAGGGGTGGCGGGCTACACCTTC. It is translated as CSASGTGVAGYTF.